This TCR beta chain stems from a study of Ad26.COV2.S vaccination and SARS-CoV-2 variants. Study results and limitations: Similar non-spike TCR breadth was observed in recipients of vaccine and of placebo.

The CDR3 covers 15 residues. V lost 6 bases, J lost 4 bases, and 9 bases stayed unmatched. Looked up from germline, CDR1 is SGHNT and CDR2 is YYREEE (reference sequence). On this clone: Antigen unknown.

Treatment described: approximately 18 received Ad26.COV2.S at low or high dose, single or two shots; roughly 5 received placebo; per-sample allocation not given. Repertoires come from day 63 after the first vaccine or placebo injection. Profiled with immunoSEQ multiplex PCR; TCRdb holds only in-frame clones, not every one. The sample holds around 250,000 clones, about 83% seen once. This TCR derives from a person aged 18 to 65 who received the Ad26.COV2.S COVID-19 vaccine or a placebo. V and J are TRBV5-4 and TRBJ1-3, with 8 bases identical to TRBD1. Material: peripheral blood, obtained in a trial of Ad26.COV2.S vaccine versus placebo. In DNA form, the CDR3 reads TGTGCCAGCACGCCCGACAGGGGCTCAGGAAACACCATATATTTT. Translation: CASTPDRGSGNTIYF.